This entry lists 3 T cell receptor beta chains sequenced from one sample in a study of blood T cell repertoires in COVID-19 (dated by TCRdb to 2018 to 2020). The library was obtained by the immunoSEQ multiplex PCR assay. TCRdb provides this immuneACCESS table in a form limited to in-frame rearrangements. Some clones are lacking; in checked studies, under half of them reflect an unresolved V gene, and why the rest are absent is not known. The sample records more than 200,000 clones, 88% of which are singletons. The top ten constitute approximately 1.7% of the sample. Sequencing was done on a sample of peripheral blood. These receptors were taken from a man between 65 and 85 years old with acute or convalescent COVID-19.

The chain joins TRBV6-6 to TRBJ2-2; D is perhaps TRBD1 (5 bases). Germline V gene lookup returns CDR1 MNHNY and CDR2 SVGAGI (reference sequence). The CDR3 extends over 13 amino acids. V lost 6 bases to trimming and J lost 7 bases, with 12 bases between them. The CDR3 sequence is CASRYTQGGELFF. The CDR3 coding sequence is TGTGCCAGCAGATATACGCAGGGCGGGGAGCTGTTTTTT.

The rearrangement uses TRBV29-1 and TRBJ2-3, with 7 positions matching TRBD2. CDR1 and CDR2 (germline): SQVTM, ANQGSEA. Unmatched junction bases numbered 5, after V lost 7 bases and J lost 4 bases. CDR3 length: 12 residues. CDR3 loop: CSADGGSDTQYF. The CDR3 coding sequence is TGCAGCGCGGACGGGGGGTCAGATACGCAGTATTTT.

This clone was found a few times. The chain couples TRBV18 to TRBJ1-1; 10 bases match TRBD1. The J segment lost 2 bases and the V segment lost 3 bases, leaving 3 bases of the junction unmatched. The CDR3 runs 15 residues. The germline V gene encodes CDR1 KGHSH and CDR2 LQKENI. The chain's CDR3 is CASSPGTGDNTEAFF. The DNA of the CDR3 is TGTGCCAGCTCACCTGGGACAGGGGATAACACTGAAGCTTTCTTT. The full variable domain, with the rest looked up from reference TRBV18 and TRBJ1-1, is NAGVMQNPRHLVRRRGQEARLRCSPMKGHSHVYWYRQLPEEGLKFMVYLQKENIIDESGMPKERFSAEFPKEGPSILRIQQVVRGDSAAYFCASSPGTGDNTEAFFGQGTRLTVV.